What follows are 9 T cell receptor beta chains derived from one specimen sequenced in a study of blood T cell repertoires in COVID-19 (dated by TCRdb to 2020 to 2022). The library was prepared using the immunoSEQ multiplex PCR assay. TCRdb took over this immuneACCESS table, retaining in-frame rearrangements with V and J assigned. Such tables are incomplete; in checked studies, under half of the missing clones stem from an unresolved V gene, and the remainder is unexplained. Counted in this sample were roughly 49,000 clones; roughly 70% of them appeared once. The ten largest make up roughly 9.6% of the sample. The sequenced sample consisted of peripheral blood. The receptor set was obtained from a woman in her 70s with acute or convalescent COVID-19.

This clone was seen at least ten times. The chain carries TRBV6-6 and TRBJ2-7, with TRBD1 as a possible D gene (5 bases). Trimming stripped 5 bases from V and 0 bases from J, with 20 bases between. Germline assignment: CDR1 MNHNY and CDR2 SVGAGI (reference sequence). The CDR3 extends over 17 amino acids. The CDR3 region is CASSPHQDGHSSYEQYF. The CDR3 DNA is TGTGCCAGCAGTCCCCACCAGGACGGACACAGCTCCTACGAGCAGTACTTC.

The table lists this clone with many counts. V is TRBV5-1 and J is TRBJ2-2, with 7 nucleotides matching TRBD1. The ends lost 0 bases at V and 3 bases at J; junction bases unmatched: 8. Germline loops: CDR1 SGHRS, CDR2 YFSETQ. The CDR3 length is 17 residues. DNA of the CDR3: TGCGCCAGCAGCTTGGTCCCCGGGACAGTGGACACCGGGGAGCTGTTTTTT. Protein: CASSLVPGTVDTGELFF.

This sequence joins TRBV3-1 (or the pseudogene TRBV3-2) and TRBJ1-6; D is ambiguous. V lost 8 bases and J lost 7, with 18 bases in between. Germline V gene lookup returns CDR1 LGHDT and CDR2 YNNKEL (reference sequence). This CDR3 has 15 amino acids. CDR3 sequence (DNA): TGTGCCAGCCCCCAACGGGAACGTCGAAATTCACCCCTCCACTTT. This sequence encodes CASPQRERRNSPLHF.

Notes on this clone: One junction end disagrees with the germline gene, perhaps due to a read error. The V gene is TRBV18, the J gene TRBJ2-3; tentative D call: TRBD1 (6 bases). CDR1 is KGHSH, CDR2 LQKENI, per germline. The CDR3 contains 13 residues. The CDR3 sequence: CASSPPAGTSRSF. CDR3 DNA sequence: TGTGCCAGCTCACCACCGGCTGGGACAAGTCGCTCCTTT.

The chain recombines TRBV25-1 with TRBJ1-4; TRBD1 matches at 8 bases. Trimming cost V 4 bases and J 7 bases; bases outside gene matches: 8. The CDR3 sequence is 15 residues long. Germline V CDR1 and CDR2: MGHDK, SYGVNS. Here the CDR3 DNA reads TGTGCCAGCAGTGGGACAGGGCTTAACATTGAAAAACTGTTTTTT. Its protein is CASSGTGLNIEKLFF.

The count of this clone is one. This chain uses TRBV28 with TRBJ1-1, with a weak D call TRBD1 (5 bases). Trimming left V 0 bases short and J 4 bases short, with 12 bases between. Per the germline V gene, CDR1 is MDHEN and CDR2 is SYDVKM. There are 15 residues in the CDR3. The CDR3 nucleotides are TGTGCCAGCAGTTTATGGGGTGGGCAGGGCACTGAAGCTTTCTTT. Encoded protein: CASSLWGGQGTEAFF.

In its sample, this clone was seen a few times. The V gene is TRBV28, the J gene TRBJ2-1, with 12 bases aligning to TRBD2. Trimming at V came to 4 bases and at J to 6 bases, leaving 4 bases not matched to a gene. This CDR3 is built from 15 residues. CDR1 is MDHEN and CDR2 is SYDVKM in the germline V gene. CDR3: CASSSASGGANEQFF. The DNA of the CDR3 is TGTGCCAGCAGTTCCGCTAGCGGGGGGGCCAATGAGCAGTTCTTC.

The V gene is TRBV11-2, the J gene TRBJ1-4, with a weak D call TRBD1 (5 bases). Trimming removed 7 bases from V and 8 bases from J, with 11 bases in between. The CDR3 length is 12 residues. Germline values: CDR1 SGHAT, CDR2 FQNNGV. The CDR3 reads CASTFGGEKLFF. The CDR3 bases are TGTGCCAGCACCTTCGGGGGGGAAAAACTGTTTTTT.

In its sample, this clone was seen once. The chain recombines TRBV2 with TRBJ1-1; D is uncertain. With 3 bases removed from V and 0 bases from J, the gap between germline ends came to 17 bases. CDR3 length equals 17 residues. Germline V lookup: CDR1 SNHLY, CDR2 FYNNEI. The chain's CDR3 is CASSEAKIAGLNTEAFF. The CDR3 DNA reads TGTGCCAGCAGTGAGGCCAAAATCGCAGGCTTGAACACTGAAGCTTTCTTT.